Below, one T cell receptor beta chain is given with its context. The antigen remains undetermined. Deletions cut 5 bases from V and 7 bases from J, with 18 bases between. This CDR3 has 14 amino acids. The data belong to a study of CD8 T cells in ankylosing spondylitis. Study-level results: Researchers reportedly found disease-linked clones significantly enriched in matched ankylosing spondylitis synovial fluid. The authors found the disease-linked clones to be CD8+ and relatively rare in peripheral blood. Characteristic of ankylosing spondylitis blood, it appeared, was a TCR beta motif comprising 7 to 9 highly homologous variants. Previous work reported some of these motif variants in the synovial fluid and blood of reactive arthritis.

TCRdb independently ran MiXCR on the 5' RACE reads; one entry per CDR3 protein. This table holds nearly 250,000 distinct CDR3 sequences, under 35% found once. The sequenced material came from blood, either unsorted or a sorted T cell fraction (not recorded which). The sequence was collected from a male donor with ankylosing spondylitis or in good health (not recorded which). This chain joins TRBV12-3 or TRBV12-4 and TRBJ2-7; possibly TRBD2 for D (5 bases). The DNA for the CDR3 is TGTGCCAGCAGTCTCCGCGCGGGTTCATTTGAGCAGTACTTC. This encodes CASSLRAGSFEQYF.